This T cell receptor beta chain was observed in a study of cytomegalovirus exposure and HLA in healthy donors. At the level of the study: An analysis done earlier identified more than 100 million unique TCR beta sequences from approximately 180 million T cells.

A multiplex PCR was run with 60 Vbeta primers and 13 Jbeta primers. Clones were read by immunoSEQ multiplex PCR, and TCRdb kept only the in-frame ones, dropping some. Found here are about 140,000 clones, 82% of them singletons; the top ten hold 1.5% to 2.5%. The CDR3 loop spans 11 amino acids. In germline, CDR1 is LGHNA, CDR2 YSLEER. V shed 9 bases and J shed 8 bases, with 11 bases lying between them. As regards this clone: What it binds is not known.

Regarding the study as a whole: Earlier results showed most TCR beta V segments being productive about 87% or about 30% of the time.

The source is a woman aged 40 to 55 in good health and CMV-seronegative. The rearrangement links TRBV4-3 to TRBJ2-1; D gene ambiguous. Sequencing was done on a sample of PBMCs. The CDR3 spells CASSTGYEQFF. In nucleotides, the CDR3 is TGCGCCAGTTCTACCGGGTATGAGCAGTTCTTC.